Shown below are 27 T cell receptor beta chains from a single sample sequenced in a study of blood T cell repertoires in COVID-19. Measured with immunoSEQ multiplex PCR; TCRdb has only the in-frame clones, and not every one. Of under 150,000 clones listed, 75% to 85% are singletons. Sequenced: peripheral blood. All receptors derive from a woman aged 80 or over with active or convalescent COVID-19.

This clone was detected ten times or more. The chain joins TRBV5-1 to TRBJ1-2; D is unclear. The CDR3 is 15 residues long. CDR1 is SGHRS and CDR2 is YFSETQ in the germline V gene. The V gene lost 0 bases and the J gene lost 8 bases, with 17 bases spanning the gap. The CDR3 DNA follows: TGCGCCAGCAGCTTGGACCGTCTTACCGGGGTCGGCTACACCTTC. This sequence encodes CASSLDRLTGVGYTF.

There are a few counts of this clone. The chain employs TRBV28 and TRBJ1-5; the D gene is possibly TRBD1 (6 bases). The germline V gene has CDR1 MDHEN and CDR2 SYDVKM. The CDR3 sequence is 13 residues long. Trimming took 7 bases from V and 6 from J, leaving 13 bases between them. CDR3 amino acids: CASNRVGGQPQHF. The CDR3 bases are TGTGCCAGCAATAGGGTAGGGGGTCAGCCCCAGCATTTT. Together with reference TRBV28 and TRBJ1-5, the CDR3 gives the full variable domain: DVKVTQSSRYLVKRTGEKVFLECVQDMDHENMFWYRQDPGLGLRLIYFSYDVKMKEKGDIPEGYSVSREKKERFSLILESASTNQTSMYLCASNRVGGQPQHFGDGTRLSIL.

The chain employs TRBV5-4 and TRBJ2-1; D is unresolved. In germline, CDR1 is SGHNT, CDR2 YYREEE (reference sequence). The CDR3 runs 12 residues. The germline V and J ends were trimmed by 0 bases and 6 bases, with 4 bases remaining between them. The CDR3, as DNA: TGTGCCAGCAGCTTGGTCAGCAATGAGCAGTTCTTC. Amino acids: CASSLVSNEQFF.

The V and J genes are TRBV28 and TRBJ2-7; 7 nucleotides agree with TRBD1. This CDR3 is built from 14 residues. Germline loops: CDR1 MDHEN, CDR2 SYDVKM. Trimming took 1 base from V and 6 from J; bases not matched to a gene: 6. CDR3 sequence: CASSLSDRVSEQYF. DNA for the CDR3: TGTGCCAGCAGTTTATCAGACAGGGTCTCCGAGCAGTACTTC.

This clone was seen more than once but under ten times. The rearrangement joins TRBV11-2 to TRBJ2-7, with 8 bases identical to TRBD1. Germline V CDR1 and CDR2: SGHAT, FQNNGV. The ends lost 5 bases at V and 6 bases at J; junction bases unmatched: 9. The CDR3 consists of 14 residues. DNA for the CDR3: TGTGCCAGCAGCGGCAGACAGGGGCGACTCGAGCAGTACTTC. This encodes CASSGRQGRLEQYF.

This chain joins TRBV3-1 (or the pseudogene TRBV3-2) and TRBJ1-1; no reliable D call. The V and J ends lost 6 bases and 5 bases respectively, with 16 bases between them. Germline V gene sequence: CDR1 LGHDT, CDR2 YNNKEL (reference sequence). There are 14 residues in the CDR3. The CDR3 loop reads CASRLNGGITEAFF. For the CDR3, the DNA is TGTGCCAGCAGACTTAATGGAGGGATTACTGAAGCTTTCTTT.

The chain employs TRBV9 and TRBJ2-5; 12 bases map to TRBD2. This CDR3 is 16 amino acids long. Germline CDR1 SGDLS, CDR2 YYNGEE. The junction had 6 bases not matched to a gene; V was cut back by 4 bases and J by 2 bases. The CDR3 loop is CASSLRGLAGQETQYF. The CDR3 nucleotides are TGTGCCAGCAGCCTCCGAGGACTAGCGGGGCAAGAGACCCAGTACTTC.

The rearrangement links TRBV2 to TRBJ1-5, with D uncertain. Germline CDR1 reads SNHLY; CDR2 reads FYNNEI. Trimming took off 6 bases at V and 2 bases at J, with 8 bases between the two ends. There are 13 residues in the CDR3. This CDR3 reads CASRYGGNQPQHF. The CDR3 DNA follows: TGTGCCAGCAGGTACGGGGGCAATCAGCCCCAGCATTTT.

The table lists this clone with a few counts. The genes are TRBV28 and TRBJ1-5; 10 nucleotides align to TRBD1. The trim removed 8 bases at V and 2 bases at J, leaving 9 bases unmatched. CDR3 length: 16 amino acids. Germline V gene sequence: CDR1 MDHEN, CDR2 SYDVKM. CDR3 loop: CASGGQGLLGNQPQHF. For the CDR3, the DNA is TGTGCCAGCGGGGGACAGGGGCTTTTGGGCAATCAGCCCCAGCATTTT.

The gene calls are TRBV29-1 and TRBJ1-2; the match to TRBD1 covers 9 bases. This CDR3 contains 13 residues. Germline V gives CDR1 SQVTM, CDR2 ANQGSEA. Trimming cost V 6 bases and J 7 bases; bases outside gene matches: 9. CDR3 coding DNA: TGCAGCGTAGTCCGGACAGGGGCGGGTGGCTACACCTTC. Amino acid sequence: CSVVRTGAGGYTF.

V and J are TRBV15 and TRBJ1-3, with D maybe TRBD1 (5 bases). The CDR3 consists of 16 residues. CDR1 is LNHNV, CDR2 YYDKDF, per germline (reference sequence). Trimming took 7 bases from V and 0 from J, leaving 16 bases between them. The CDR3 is CATTDGAIYSGNTIYF. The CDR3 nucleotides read TGTGCCACCACCGATGGGGCGATTTACTCTGGAAACACCATATATTTT. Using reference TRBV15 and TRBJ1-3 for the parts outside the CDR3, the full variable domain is DAMVIQNPRYQVTQFGKPVTLSCSQTLNHNVMYWYQQKSSQAPKLLFHYYDKDFNNEADTPDNFQSRRPNTSFCFLDIRSPGLGDTAMYLCATTDGAIYSGNTIYFGEGSWLTVV.

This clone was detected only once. The DNA for the CDR3 is TGTGCCAGCAGTTTATTGGATCGACTGATCAATCAGCCCCAGCATTTT. Translating it yields CASSLLDRLINQPQHF. J is TRBJ1-5 and V is TRBV28, with D hard to call. This CDR3 comprises 16 residues. V was cut by 1 base and J by 3 bases, with 13 bases left in between. Per germline, CDR1 MDHEN and CDR2 SYDVKM. The full variable domain, completed using reference TRBV28 and TRBJ1-5, is DVKVTQSSRYLVKRTGEKVFLECVQDMDHENMFWYRQDPGLGLRLIYFSYDVKMKEKGDIPEGYSVSREKKERFSLILESASTNQTSMYLCASSLLDRLINQPQHFGDGTRLSIL.

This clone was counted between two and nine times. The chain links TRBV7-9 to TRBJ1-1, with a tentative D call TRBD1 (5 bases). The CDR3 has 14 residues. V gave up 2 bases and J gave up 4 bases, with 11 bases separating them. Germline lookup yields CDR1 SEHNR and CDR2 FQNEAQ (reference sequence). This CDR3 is CASSLSQGTTEAFF. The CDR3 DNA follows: TGTGCCAGCAGCTTATCGCAGGGTACCACTGAAGCTTTCTTT. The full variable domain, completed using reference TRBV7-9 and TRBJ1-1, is DTGVSQNPRHKITKRGQNVTFRCDPISEHNRLYWYRQTLGQGPEFLTYFQNEAQLEKSRLLSDRFSAERPKGSFSTLEIQRTEQGDSAMYLCASSLSQGTTEAFFGQGTRLTVV.

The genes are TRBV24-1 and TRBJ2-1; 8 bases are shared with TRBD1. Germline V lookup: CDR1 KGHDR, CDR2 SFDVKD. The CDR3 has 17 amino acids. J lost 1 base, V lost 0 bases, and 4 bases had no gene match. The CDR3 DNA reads TGTGCCACCAGTGATTTGCAAGGGACAGGATCCTACAATGAGCAGTTCTTC. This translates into CATSDLQGTGSYNEQFF.

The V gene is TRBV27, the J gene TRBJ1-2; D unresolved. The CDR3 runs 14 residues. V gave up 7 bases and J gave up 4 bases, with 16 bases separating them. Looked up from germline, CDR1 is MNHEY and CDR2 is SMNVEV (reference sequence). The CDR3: CASKTSTAGYGYTF. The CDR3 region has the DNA TGTGCCAGCAAAACCTCCACAGCAGGCTATGGCTACACCTTC.

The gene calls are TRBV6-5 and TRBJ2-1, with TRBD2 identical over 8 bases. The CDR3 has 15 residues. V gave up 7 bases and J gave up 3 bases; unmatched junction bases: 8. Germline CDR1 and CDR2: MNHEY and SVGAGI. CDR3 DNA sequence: TGTGCCAGCACCACCCCAAGCGGGGGCTACAATGAGCAGTTCTTC. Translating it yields CASTTPSGGYNEQFF.

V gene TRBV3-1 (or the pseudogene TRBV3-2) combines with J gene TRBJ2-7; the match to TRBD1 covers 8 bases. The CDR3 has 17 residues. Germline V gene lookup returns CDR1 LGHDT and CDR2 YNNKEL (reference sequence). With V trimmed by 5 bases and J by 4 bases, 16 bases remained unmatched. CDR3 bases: TGTGCCAGCAGCTTGTCGTGGCGACAGGGGCCTCGTTACGAGCAGTACTTC. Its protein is CASSLSWRQGPRYEQYF.

CDR3 DNA sequence: TGCGCCAGCAGCTTAAGCGGATCTAACTATGGCTACACCTTC. It encodes CASSLSGSNYGYTF. V gene TRBV5-1 combines with J gene TRBJ1-2, with no clear D. CDR1 SGHRS and CDR2 YFSETQ come from the germline V gene. The V end lost 2 bases, the J end lost 0 bases, and 8 bases lay between the germline ends. CDR3 length: 14 residues.

CDR3 coding DNA: TGTGCCAGCAGCTTTCTCCCAGGAACCACTGAAGCTTTCTTT. Its protein is CASSFLPGTTEAFF. V gene TRBV11-2 combines with J gene TRBJ1-1, with D uncertain. The CDR3 sequence is 14 residues long. From germline, CDR1 is SGHAT and CDR2 FQNNGV. Trimming pared 3 bases from V and 4 bases from J, leaving 12 bases between.

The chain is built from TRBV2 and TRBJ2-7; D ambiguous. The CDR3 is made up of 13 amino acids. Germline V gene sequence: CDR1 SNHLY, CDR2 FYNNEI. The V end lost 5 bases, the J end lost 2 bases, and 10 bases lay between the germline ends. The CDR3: CASSMTPPYEQYF. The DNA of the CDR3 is TGTGCCAGCAGTATGACACCACCCTACGAGCAGTACTTC.

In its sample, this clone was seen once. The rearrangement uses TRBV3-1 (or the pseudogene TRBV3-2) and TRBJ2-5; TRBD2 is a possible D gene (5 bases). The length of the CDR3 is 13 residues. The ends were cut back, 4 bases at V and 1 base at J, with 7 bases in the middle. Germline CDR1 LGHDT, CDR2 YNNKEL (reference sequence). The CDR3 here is CASSPSGQETQYF. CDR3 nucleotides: TGTGCCAGCAGCCCCAGCGGCCAAGAGACCCAGTACTTC.

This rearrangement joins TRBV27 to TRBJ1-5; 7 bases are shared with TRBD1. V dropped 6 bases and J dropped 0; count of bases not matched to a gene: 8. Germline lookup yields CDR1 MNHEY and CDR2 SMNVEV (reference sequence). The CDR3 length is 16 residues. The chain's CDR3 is CASRSTGAISNQPQHF. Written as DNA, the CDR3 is TGTGCCAGCAGGTCAACAGGGGCAATTAGCAATCAGCCCCAGCATTTT.

This CDR3 is CASSPTGLIQETQYF. The CDR3 DNA sequence: TGTGCCAGCAGCCCGACAGGGCTGATCCAAGAGACCCAGTACTTC. The chain has TRBV6-5 and TRBJ2-5; 7 bases agree with TRBD1. The CDR3 runs 15 residues. CDR1 is MNHEY and CDR2 is SVGAGI in the germline V gene. After removal of 6 bases from V and 1 base from J, the junction contained 8 bases not matched to a gene.

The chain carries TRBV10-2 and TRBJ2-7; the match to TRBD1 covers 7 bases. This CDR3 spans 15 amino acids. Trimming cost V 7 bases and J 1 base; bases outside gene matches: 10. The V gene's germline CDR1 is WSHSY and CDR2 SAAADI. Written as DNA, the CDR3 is TGCGCCAGCATCTCCGGGACAGCACAATCCTACGAGCAGTACTTC. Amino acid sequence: CASISGTAQSYEQYF.

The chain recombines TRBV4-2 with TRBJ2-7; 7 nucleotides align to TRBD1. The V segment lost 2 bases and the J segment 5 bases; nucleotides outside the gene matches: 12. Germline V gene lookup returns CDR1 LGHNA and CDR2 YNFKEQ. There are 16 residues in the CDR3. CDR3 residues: CASSQSRQGLLDEQYF. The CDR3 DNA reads TGTGCCAGCAGCCAAAGTAGACAGGGTCTGCTCGACGAGCAGTACTTC.

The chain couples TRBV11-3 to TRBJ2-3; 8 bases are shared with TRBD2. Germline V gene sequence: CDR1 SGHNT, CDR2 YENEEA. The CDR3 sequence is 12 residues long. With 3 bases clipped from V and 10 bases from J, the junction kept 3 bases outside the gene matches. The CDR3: CASSFSGVAQYF. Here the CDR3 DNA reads TGTGCCAGCAGCTTTAGCGGGGTGGCGCAGTATTTT.

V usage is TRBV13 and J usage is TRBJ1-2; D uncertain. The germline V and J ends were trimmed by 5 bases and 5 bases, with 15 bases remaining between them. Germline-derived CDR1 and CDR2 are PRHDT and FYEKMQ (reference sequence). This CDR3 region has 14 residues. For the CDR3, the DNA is TGTGCCAGCAGCCGAGGGTCAGACATATATGGCTACACCTTC. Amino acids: CASSRGSDIYGYTF.